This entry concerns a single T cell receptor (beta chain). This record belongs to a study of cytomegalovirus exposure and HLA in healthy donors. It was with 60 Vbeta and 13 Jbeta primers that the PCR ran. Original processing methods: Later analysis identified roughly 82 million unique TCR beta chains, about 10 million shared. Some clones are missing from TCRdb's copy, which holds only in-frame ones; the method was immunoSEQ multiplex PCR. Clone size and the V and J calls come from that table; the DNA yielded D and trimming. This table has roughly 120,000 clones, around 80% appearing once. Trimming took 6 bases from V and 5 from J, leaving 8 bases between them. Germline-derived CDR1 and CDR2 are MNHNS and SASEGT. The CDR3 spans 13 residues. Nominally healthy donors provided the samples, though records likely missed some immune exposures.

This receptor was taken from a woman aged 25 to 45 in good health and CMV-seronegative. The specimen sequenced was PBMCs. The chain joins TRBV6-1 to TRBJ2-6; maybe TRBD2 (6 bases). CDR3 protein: CASRGGWANVLTF. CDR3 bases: TGTGCCAGCAGGGGAGGTTGGGCCAACGTCCTGACTTTC.